These T cell receptor beta chains were read from a single sample in a study of blood T cell repertoires in COVID-19. TCRdb keeps only in-frame clones here, not all; method: immunoSEQ multiplex PCR. The sample has roughly 180,000 clones; about four fifths are singletons. The sequenced sample was peripheral blood. These receptors were collected from a woman in her 40s with COVID-19, enrolled during active disease. The CDR3 runs from the conserved cysteine through the conserved F or W. The D gene is left open where the match is weak. Clone sizes are given selectively: once, few, many, or a class where the clone is expanded.

clone size	D gene	J gene	V gene	CDR3 DNA	CDR3 protein
NA	NA	TRBJ2-5	TRBV10-3	TGTGCCATCAGTAACCGGGGACAAGAGACCCAGTACTTC	CAISNRGQETQYF
NA	NA	TRBJ2-5	TRBV5-1	TGCGCCAGCAGCTTTTCGGGGATACAAGAGACCCAGTACTTC	CASSFSGIQETQYF
NA	NA	TRBJ1-1	TRBV20-1	TGCAGTGCTAATAGTGCCTCTGAAGCTTTCTTT	CSANSASEAFF
NA	NA	TRBJ1-2	TRBV28	TGTGCCAGCAGTTCACCCCAGGGCAGAGGCTACACCTTC	CASSSPQGRGYTF
NA	TRBD1	TRBJ2-5	TRBV4-1	TGCGCCAGCAGCCTCCCCGGGACAGTCCAAGAGACCCAGTACTTC	CASSLPGTVQETQYF
NA	NA	TRBJ2-7	TRBV28	TGTGCCAGCAGTTCCCTCCAGCAGGGAGGCCACGAGCAGTACTTC	CASSSLQQGGHEQYF
NA	TRBD2	TRBJ2-3	TRBV6-4	TGTGCCAGCAGTGACGCGGGAGGGCCAGATACGCAGTATTTT	CASSDAGGPDTQYF
NA	NA	TRBJ2-1	TRBV11-3	TGTGCCAGCAGCCCACCGGGATACAATGAGCAGTTCTTC	CASSPPGYNEQFF
NA	NA	TRBJ1-2	TRBV19	TGTGCCAGTAGCAATGCTGGGACTCGGAGCTATGGCTACACCTTC	CASSNAGTRSYGYTF
NA	TRBD2	TRBJ2-3	TRBV5-8	TGTGCCAGCAGCATCTCCTACCGCGGGGGAGGCACAGATACGCAGTATTTT	CASSISYRGGGTDTQYF
NA	NA	TRBJ1-1	TRBV30	TGTGCCTGGAGTGTTAGGGGCCCCGAAGCTTTCTTT	CAWSVRGPEAFF
NA	TRBD1	TRBJ1-2	TRBV27	TGTGCCAGCAGTCCCTCCTCCGGGGACAGGGGGCTCCTCTATGGCTACACCTTC	CASSPSSGDRGLLYGYTF
NA	NA	TRBJ2-7	TRBV2	TGTGCCAGCAGTGAGTCAGAAGCCTACGAGCAGTACTTC	CASSESEAYEQYF
NA	NA	TRBJ2-6	TRBV5-5	TGTGCCAGCAGCTTGGTGGCAGGCCCCTCTGGGGCCAACGTCCTGACTTTC	CASSLVAGPSGANVLTF
NA	NA	TRBJ1-1	TRBV18	TGTGCCAGCTCTTTTTTGGGACAAAATACTGAAGCTTTCTTT	CASSFLGQNTEAFF
NA	TRBD2	TRBJ2-1	TRBV5-1	TGCGCCAGCAGCTGGAAGCGGGAAGTAATCAATGAGCAGTTCTTC	CASSWKREVINEQFF
few	NA	TRBJ1-6	TRBV5-6	TGTGCCAGCAGCCGGGGGGCGCATCAGTCACCCCTCCACTTT	CASSRGAHQSPLHF
NA	TRBD1	TRBJ2-7	TRBV2	TGTGCCAGCAGTGGGACAGGGGGCTTCTACGAGCAGTACTTC	CASSGTGGFYEQYF
few	NA	TRBJ1-2	TRBV27	TGTGCCAGCAGTTACAGGGAAAGTGGCTATGGCTACACCTTC	CASSYRESGYGYTF
NA	NA	TRBJ2-1	TRBV24-1	TGTGCCACCAGTGATTACAAGGGGGGGACCGAAAACAATGAGCAGTTCTTC	CATSDYKGGTENNEQFF
NA	TRBD1	TRBJ1-1	TRBV28	TGTGCCAGCAGCTCCGCAGGGGGCCTTGGGGGCACTGAAGCTTTCTTT	CASSSAGGLGGTEAFF
once	NA	TRBJ2-3	TRBV20-1	TGCAGTGCTAGTTCGCTAGGCCCAGATACGCAGTATTTT	CSASSLGPDTQYF
once	NA	TRBJ2-5	TRBV18	TGTGCCAGCTCTCCCCCGGGTCTCCAAGAGACCCAGTACTTC	CASSPPGLQETQYF
NA	TRBD1	TRBJ1-2	TRBV13	TGTGCCAGCAGCCTAGGGGGACAGCCAGGAGATGGCTACACCTTC	CASSLGGQPGDGYTF
NA	NA	TRBJ1-1	TRBV14	TGTGCCAGCAGCCTCAGGGCCCAAGCTTTCTTT	CASSLRAQAFF
once	TRBD2	TRBJ2-7	TRBV7-6	TGTGCCAGCAGCCTGGGACTAGCGGGATACGAGCAGTACTTC	CASSLGLAGYEQYF
NA	TRBD1	TRBJ2-4	TRBV30	TGTGCCTGGAGTACAGGGGGTACCAACATTCAGTACTTC	CAWSTGGTNIQYF
NA	NA	TRBJ2-3	TRBV9	TGTGCCAGCAGCGTAGGGGACATCACAGATACGCAGTATTTT	CASSVGDITDTQYF
few	NA	TRBJ2-1	TRBV2	TGTGCCAGCAATGGGGGGGCCCTTTCCAATGAGCAGTTCTTC	CASNGGALSNEQFF
NA	TRBD1	TRBJ1-2	TRBV19	TGTGCCAGTAGTGACCCGGGGACAGCTAACTATGGCTACACCTTC	CASSDPGTANYGYTF
few	TRBD2	TRBJ2-5	TRBV10-3	TGTGCCATCAGCAGCAGCGGGGGGAAAGAGACCCAGTACTTC	CAISSSGGKETQYF
NA	NA	TRBJ1-1	TRBV19	TGTGCCAGTAGTCTAGCCGGGACATCGGCTGAAGCTTTCTTT	CASSLAGTSAEAFF
NA	NA	TRBJ2-6	TRBV7-9	TGTGCCAGCAGCTGGAGGAGCTCTGGGGCCAACGTCCTGACTTTC	CASSWRSSGANVLTF
NA	TRBD1	TRBJ2-1	TRBV29-1	TGCAGCGGAACAGGGGGATTCTATGAGCAGTTCTTC	CSGTGGFYEQFF
NA	NA	TRBJ2-5	TRBV20-1	TGCAGTGCTAGAGATGCGGGGACCCAGTACTTC	CSARDAGTQYF
NA	TRBD1	TRBJ1-2	TRBV3-1/TRBV3-2	TGTGCCAGCAGCCAAGATCGGCCAACGGGACAGGGGGTTTCTAACTATGGCTACACCTTC	CASSQDRPTGQGVSNYGYTF
NA	NA	TRBJ2-5	TRBV27	TGTGCCAGCAGTTTCCTCACAGAGACGTTTAGGGAGACCCAGTACTTC	CASSFLTETFRETQYF
NA	NA	TRBJ2-3	TRBV9	TGTGCCAGCAGCGCCCGAGGGTTGAGCGAGCCGGGCACAGATACGCAGTATTTT	CASSARGLSEPGTDTQYF
NA	NA	TRBJ2-3	TRBV28	TGTGCCAGCAGTTTACCTCCCCTAGCAGATACGCAGTATTTT	CASSLPPLADTQYF
NA	TRBD1	TRBJ2-7	TRBV11-2	TGTGCCAGCAGCTTAGGGACAGGGAATCGGTACTTC	CASSLGTGNRYF
NA	NA	TRBJ1-5	TRBV5-1	TGCGCCAGCAGACAGGACGGCAATCAGCCCCAGCATTTT	CASRQDGNQPQHF
NA	NA	TRBJ2-5	TRBV10-2	TGCGCCAGCCAAGGGAGCCAAGAGACCCAGTACTTC	CASQGSQETQYF
NA	NA	TRBJ1-5	TRBV6-5	TGTGCCAGCAGGGATAGACAGGCCCATCAGCCCCAGCATTTT	CASRDRQAHQPQHF
NA	TRBD2	TRBJ2-3	TRBV18	TGTGCCAGCTCACCGATTGTCCTGACTAGCAGAGATAATAGCACAGATACGCAGTATTTT	CASSPIVLTSRDNSTDTQYF
once	TRBD2	TRBJ2-5	TRBV11-2	TGTGCCAGCAGCGCCGGTTCTAGCGGGAACTACCAAGAGACCCAGTACTTC	CASSAGSSGNYQETQYF
NA	NA	TRBJ2-1	TRBV18	TGTGCCAGCTCATCAACAGGCTACAATGAGCAGTTCTTC	CASSSTGYNEQFF